This passage covers 21 T cell receptor beta chains from one sample sequenced in a study of response to subunit inactivated influenza vaccine. TCRdb re-called the RT-PCR reads with MiXCR, one entry per CDR3 protein. The repertoire has hundreds of thousands of distinct CDR3 sequences, about 8% of them found once; the top ten carry 10% to 15%. The starting material was PBMCs from blood, obtained less than 30 months after vaccination. The receptors shown here come from a man aged 45-69 years who received an inactivated influenza vaccine.

This clonotype was counted between two and nine times. The V call is TRBV5-1, the J call TRBJ2-3, with D unclear. The CDR3 length is 14 residues. Trimming shortened V by 4 bases and J by 2 bases, and 11 bases separated the two germline ends. Germline CDR1 and CDR2: SGHRS and YFSETQ. The CDR3 sequence: CASSVRGATDTQYF. The CDR3 DNA reads TGCGCCAGCAGCGTTCGAGGAGCCACAGATACGCAGTATTTT.

This clonotype showed up just a few times. The CDR3 nucleotides read TGTGCCAGCAGTCCTGGACCAACGACCGAGCAGTACTTC. Encoded protein: CASSPGPTTEQYF. V gene TRBV2 combines with J gene TRBJ2-7; D not resolved. Germline V gene data show CDR1 as SNHLY and CDR2 as FYNNEI. V dropped 5 bases and J dropped 6 bases, with 14 bases sitting between them. There are 13 residues in the CDR3. The full variable domain, its missing parts supplied by reference TRBV2 and TRBJ2-7, is EPEVTQTPSHQVTQMGQEVILRCVPISNHLYFYWYRQILGQKVEFLVSFYNNEISEKSEIFDDQFSVERPDGSNFTLKIRSTKLEDSAMYFCASSPGPTTEQYFGPGTRLTVT.

This clonotype was observed a few times. V and J are TRBV25-1 and TRBJ1-1; D is perhaps TRBD1 (5 bases). Germline assignment: CDR1 MGHDK and CDR2 SYGVNS. Deletions cut 3 bases from V and 5 bases from J, with 13 bases between. This CDR3 has 14 amino acids. The CDR3 region has the DNA TGTGCCAGCAGTGAGTCTGCAGGGCGGACTGAAGCTTTCTTT. This translates into CASSESAGRTEAFF.

This clonotype showed up just a few times. V usage is TRBV6-1 and J usage is TRBJ2-5; 7 nucleotides agree with TRBD1. The V gene end was trimmed by 5 bases and the J gene end by 3 bases; junction bases not matched to a gene: 6. CDR1 is MNHNS, CDR2 SASEGT, per germline. The CDR3 runs 14 residues. The CDR3 nucleotides read TGTGCCAGCAGTCAACCGGGACAGAAAGAGACCCAGTACTTC. Residues: CASSQPGQKETQYF.

The table lists this clonotype with a few counts. The V call is TRBV9, the J call TRBJ2-2, with TRBD2 matching over 14 bases. CDR1 SGDLS and CDR2 YYNGEE come from the germline V gene. The CDR3 runs 17 residues. J was trimmed by 7 bases and V by 3 bases; bases with no gene match: 8. CDR3 nucleotides: TGTGCCAGCAGCGGTTCGAAGGGACTAGCGGGAGTCGGGGAGCTGTTTTTT. Its protein product is CASSGSKGLAGVGELFF. Drawing the rest from reference TRBV9 and TRBJ2-2, the complete variable domain is DSGVTQTPKHLITATGQRVTLRCSPRSGDLSVYWYQQSLDQGLQFLIQYYNGEERAKGNILERFSAQQFPDLHSELNLSSLELGDSALYFCASSGSKGLAGVGELFFGEGSRLTVL.

This clonotype was seen only a few times. V gene TRBV20-1 combines with J gene TRBJ2-1, with D tentatively TRBD2 (5 bases). Germline loops: CDR1 DFQATT, CDR2 SNEGSKA (reference sequence). This CDR3 has 15 amino acids. Deletions cut 6 bases from V and 5 bases from J, with 20 bases between. The CDR3: CSAEPGVDVHNEQFF. In DNA form, the CDR3 reads TGCAGTGCCGAGCCCGGGGTCGATGTCCACAATGAGCAGTTCTTC.

The chain joins TRBV2 to TRBJ2-2; 7 bases line up with TRBD1. J lost 5 bases, V lost 1 base, and 4 bases had no gene match. The CDR3 totals 15 residues. Germline V gene data show CDR1 as SNHLY and CDR2 as FYNNEI. CDR3 amino acids: CASSEGSGGTGELFF. Written as DNA, the CDR3 is TGTGCCAGCAGTGAAGGTTCAGGGGGAACCGGGGAGCTGTTTTTT.

This clonotype has more than one count but fewer than ten. The V and J genes are TRBV6-1 and TRBJ1-3; perhaps TRBD1 as D (5 bases). CDR1 MNHNS and CDR2 SASEGT come from the germline V gene. The CDR3 is made up of 15 amino acids. V lost 4 bases and J lost 7, with 17 bases in between. In DNA form, the CDR3 reads TGTGCCAGCAGTGGCGGGGCCCTAGGGAGGAACACCATATATTTT. It codes for CASSGGALGRNTIYF.

The gene calls are TRBV5-1 and TRBJ2-1, with 10 bases fitting TRBD2. Germline CDR1 reads SGHRS; CDR2 reads YFSETQ. This CDR3 has 17 residues. The junction had 7 bases not matched to a gene; V was cut back by 4 bases and J by 0 bases. The CDR3 here is CASSHNIAGGSYNEQFF. In DNA, the CDR3 is TGCGCCAGCAGCCATAATATAGCGGGGGGCTCCTACAATGAGCAGTTCTTC.

CDR3 region: CATSRVRGDGYTF. The CDR3, as DNA: TGTGCCACCAGCAGAGTGAGAGGGGATGGCTACACCTTC. This chain links TRBV15 with TRBJ1-2; D might be TRBD1 (5 bases). This CDR3 region has 13 residues. Trimming removed 1 base from V and 6 bases from J, with 9 bases in between. The germline V gene has CDR1 LNHNV and CDR2 YYDKDF (reference sequence).

This clonotype appeared a few times. The J gene is TRBJ2-3, the V gene TRBV12-3 or TRBV12-4, with TRBD1 as a possible D gene (6 bases). The V end was cut by 6 bases, the J end by 0 bases, with 16 bases between. The CDR3 length is 16 residues. The DNA of the CDR3 is TGTGCCAGCAGCCCGAGACGGGACACTAGCACAGATACGCAGTATTTT. Amino acids: CASSPRRDTSTDTQYF.

This clonotype was recorded a few times. The chain carries TRBV20-1 and TRBJ1-1; 8 nucleotides agree with TRBD1. The germline gives CDR1 DFQATT, CDR2 SNEGSKA (reference sequence). The CDR3 contains 13 residues. V was pared by 3 bases and J by 6 bases, with 6 bases of the junction left unmatched. CDR3 sequence (DNA): TGCAGTGCTAGGGCAGGGGGCGCCTCTGAAGCTTTCTTT. Translated, it gives CSARAGGASEAFF.

This clonotype was observed many times. V is TRBV5-1 and J is TRBJ2-1, with 12 bases that match TRBD1. CDR1 and CDR2 from the germline V gene are SGHRS and YFSETQ. With V trimmed by 5 bases and J by 8 bases, 17 bases remained unmatched. This CDR3 is built from 18 residues. In nucleotides, the CDR3 is TGCGCCAGCAGGCTTTTAATATACCGGGACAGGGGGCAGTATGAGCAGTTCTTC. It encodes CASRLLIYRDRGQYEQFF.

This clonotype was observed at least ten times. V gene TRBV12-3 or TRBV12-4 combines with J gene TRBJ2-7; 7 bases are a match to TRBD1. This CDR3 region has 14 residues. The J segment lost 5 bases and the V segment lost 1 base, leaving 5 bases of the junction unmatched. The CDR3 sequence is CASSLVVRGNEQYF. CDR3 sequence (DNA): TGTGCCAGCAGTTTAGTGGTCAGGGGGAACGAGCAGTACTTC.

The rearrangement joins TRBV15 to TRBJ2-5; the D gene is possibly TRBD1 (6 bases). Trimming left V 0 bases short and J 5 bases short, with 13 bases between. The CDR3 totals 15 residues. Germline V gene sequence: CDR1 LNHNV, CDR2 YYDKDF (reference sequence). The CDR3 sequence is CATSRDQGQGETQYF. The CDR3 DNA follows: TGTGCCACCAGCAGAGATCAGGGACAAGGGGAGACCCAGTACTTC.

This clonotype was seen ten or more times. The rearrangement uses TRBV10-3 and TRBJ1-5, with 7 bases identical to TRBD1. This CDR3 spans 14 amino acids. Germline trimming cut 6 bases from V and 7 bases from J; bases unmatched to any gene: 9. Germline assignment: CDR1 ENHRY and CDR2 SYGVKD. The CDR3 bases are TGTGCCATCAGCGCTACAGGGGTGAGGCAGCCCCAGCATTTT. Translated: CAISATGVRQPQHF.

This clonotype turned up a few times. The chain employs TRBV29-1 and TRBJ1-1, with 7 nucleotides matching TRBD1. The CDR3 covers 14 residues. Losses at the gene ends were 6 bases for V and 4 bases for J; bases not matched to a gene: 11. From germline, CDR1 is SQVTM and CDR2 ANQGSEA. This chain's CDR3 is CSVIQTGPGTEAFF. CDR3 DNA sequence: TGCAGCGTCATCCAGACAGGGCCGGGCACTGAAGCTTTCTTT.

J is TRBJ2-3 and V is TRBV5-1, with 8 bases identical to TRBD1. The V and J ends lost 4 bases and 3 bases, in that order; junction bases with no gene match: 7. Germline V gives CDR1 SGHRS, CDR2 YFSETQ. The length of the CDR3 is 15 residues. This CDR3 reads CASSGTGWGTDTQYF. CDR3 nucleotides: TGCGCCAGCAGCGGGACAGGATGGGGAACAGATACGCAGTATTTT.

This clonotype was observed a handful of times. The chain recombines TRBV30 with TRBJ2-7, with D unresolved. This CDR3 is built from 14 residues. Trimming shortened V by 0 bases and J by 0 bases, and 9 bases separated the two germline ends. The germline V gene encodes CDR1 GTSNPN and CDR2 SVGIG (reference sequence). This CDR3 reads CAWSVPRFSYEQYF. The DNA for the CDR3 is TGTGCCTGGAGTGTACCCAGGTTCTCCTACGAGCAGTACTTC. Variable domain in full (rest from reference TRBV30 and TRBJ2-7): SQTIHQWPATLVQPVGSPLSLECTVEGTSNPNLYWYRQAAGRGLQLLFYSVGIGQISSEVPQNLSASRPQDRQFILSSKKLLLSDSGFYLCAWSVPRFSYEQYFGPGTRLTVT.

This clonotype occurred a few times. V usage is TRBV6-2 or TRBV6-3 and J usage is TRBJ2-1; D tentatively fits TRBD1 or TRBD2 (6 bases each). V lost 7 bases, J lost 7 bases, and 17 bases lay in between. The germline gives CDR1 MNHEY, CDR2 SVGEGT. The CDR3 sequence is 14 residues long. CDR3 nucleotide sequence: TGTGCCAGCATTAAGGGGGGAGTCAGGAATGAGCAGTTCTTC. Amino acids: CASIKGGVRNEQFF.

This clonotype appeared many times. This chain joins TRBV12-3 or TRBV12-4 and TRBJ1-2; a weak D match, TRBD1 (5 bases). V lost 2 bases to trimming and J lost 6 bases, with 13 bases between them. The CDR3 runs 14 residues. The CDR3 nucleotides are TGTGCCAGCAGTTTACTTTCAGGGTCGGATGGCTACACCTTC. It is translated as CASSLLSGSDGYTF.